Here is one TCR beta chain with its context. Its antigen is unknown. This entry is derived from a study of naive and memory T cell subsets. An equimolar mix of two oligonucleotides served as the beta constant-region primer for TRBC1 and TRBC2. Four rounds of PCR amplified the ligated cDNA using nested alpha and beta constant-region primers plus SP2. TCRdb fed the UMI-ligation and nested PCR reads into MiXCR, producing one record per CDR3 protein. The sample has 95,000 to 150,000 distinct CDR3 sequences; just over 35% are singletons. The germline CDR1 and CDR2 sequences are MNHEY and SVGAGI. After removal of 9 bases from V and 0 bases from J, the junction contained 9 bases not matched to a gene. There are 16 residues in the CDR3. Overall study results and limits: Findings for naive and memory subsets could not be checked against ground truth.

The sequence came from a human donor in good health. The chain recombines TRBV6-5 with TRBJ1-3; 9 bases align to TRBD1. Sequencing was performed on central memory CD4+ T cells from blood. CDR3 sequence: CASGTGLLNSGNTIYF. The DNA of the CDR3 is TGTGCCAGTGGGACAGGGCTCTTAAACTCTGGAAACACCATATATTTT.